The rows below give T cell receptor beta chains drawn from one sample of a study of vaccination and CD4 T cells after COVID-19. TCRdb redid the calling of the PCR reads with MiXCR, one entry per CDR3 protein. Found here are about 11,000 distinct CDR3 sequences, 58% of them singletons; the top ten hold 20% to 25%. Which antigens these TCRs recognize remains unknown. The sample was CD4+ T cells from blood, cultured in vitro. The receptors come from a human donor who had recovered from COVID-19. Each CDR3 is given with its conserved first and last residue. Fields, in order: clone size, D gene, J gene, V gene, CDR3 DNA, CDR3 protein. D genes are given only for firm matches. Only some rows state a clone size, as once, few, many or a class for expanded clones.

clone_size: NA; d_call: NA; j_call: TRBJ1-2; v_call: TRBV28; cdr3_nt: TGTGCCAGCACCGCTGGAGGGGGGCCGGTCTATGGCTACACCTTC; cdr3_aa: CASTAGGGPVYGYTF
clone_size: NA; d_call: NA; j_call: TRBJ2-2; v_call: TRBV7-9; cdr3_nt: TGTGCCAGCAGCTTAGCGCCCGACGGCACCGGGGAGCTGTTTTTT; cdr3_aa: CASSLAPDGTGELFF
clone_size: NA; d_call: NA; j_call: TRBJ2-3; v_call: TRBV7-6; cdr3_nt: TGTGCCAGCAGCACACGGACCCCCCGGGATACGCAGTATTTT; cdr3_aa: CASSTRTPRDTQYF
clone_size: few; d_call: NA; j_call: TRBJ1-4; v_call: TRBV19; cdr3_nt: TGTGCCAGTAGTCCATCCCTTAATGAAAAACTGTTTTTT; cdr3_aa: CASSPSLNEKLFF
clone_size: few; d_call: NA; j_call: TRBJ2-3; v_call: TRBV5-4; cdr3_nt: TGTGCCAGCAGCGGGGGTAGGGGAACAGATACGCAGTATTTT; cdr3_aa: CASSGGRGTDTQYF
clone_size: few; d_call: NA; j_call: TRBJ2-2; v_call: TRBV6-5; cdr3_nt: TGTGCCAGCAGTTTCAGTGGGAACACCGGGGAGCTGTTTTTT; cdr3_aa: CASSFSGNTGELFF
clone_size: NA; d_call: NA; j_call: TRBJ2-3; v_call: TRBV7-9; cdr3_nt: TGTGCCAGCAGCTCCGATGGGCAGGGGAGCACAGATACGCAGTATTTT; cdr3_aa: CASSSDGQGSTDTQYF
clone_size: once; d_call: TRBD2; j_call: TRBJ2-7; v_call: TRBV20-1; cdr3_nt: TGCAGTGCTAGAGAGGGGAAAGCGGGGGGTACCTACGAGCAGTACTTC; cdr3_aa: CSAREGKAGGTYEQYF
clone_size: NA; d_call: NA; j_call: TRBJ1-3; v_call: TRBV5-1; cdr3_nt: TGCGCCAGCAGCTTGGGACAGGAATACTCTGGAAACACCATATATTTT; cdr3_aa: CASSLGQEYSGNTIYF
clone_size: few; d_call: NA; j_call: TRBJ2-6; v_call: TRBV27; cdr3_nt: TGTGCCAGCAGTCCTAACGTCAGGGTAGCTGGGGCCAACGTCCTGACTTTC; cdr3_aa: CASSPNVRVAGANVLTF
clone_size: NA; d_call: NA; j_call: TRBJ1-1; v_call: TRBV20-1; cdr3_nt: TGCAGTGCTAGCTGGCAGGTGAACACTGAAGCTTTCTTT; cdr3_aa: CSASWQVNTEAFF
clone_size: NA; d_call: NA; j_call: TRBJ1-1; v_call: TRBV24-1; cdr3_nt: TGTGCCACCGGTGATTTGCAAGATCCGGCAGGGGCCTGCTCCAACACTGAAGCTTTCTTT; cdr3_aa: CATGDLQDPAGACSNTEAFF
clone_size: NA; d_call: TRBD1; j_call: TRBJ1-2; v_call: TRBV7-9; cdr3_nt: TGTGCCAGCAGCTTACGCGCCGAGACAGGGGGCACTGGCTACACCTTC; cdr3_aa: CASSLRAETGGTGYTF
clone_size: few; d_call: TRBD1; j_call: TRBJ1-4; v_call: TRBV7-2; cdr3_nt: TGTGCCAGCAGCGACGACAGGGACGGAACCGTCCCTGCAACTAATGAAAAACTGTTTTTT; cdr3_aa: CASSDDRDGTVPATNEKLFF
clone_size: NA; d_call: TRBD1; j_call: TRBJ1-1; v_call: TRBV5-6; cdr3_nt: TGTGCCAGCAGCTTGCTTGCAGGGGGAATGACCCAGAACACTGAAGCTTTCTTT; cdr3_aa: CASSLLAGGMTQNTEAFF
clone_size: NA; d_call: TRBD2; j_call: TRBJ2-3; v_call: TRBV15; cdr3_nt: TGTGCCACCAGCAGAGTAATGGCTAGCGGGGGGGTAGATACGCAGTATTTT; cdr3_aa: CATSRVMASGGVDTQYF
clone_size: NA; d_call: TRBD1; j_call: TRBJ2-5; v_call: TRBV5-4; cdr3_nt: TGTGCCAGCAGCCCCTCAACAGGGGGCGGAGAGACCCAGTACTTC; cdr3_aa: CASSPSTGGGETQYF
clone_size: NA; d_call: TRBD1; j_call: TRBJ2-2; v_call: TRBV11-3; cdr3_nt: TGTGCCAGCAGCTCGATGGGACAGGCGAACACCGGGGAGCTGTTTTTT; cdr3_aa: CASSSMGQANTGELFF
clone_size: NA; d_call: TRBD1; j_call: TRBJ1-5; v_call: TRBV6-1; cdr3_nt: TGTGCCAGCAGTCTATTTCAGGGGGCGGATCAGCCCCAGCATTTT; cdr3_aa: CASSLFQGADQPQHF
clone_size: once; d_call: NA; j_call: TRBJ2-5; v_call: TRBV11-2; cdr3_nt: TGTGCCAGCAGCCCTACACGGGGGCGGGAGACCCAGTACTTC; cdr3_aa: CASSPTRGRETQYF